This T cell receptor beta chain was observed in a study of cytomegalovirus exposure and HLA in healthy donors. PCR primers comprised 60 Vbeta and 13 Jbeta primers. Produced via immunoSEQ multiplex PCR; TCRdb's table is partial and in-frame only. The sample lists about 190,000 clones; roughly 88% were seen once. Per the germline V gene, CDR1 is MGHRA and CDR2 is YSYEKL. V lost 4 bases to trimming and J lost 2 bases; unmatched junction nucleotides: 9. The CDR3 is 17 amino acids. Sequences were obtained from PBMCs. This chain links TRBV4-1 with TRBJ1-3, with TRBD1 matching 9 bases. This clonotype was obtained from a boy aged 2 to 10 in good health and CMV-seronegative. The CDR3 region is CASSREQGAVTGNTIYF. The CDR3 DNA reads as TGCGCCAGCAGCCGAGAACAGGGGGCCGTCACTGGAAACACCATATATTTT.